The 24 T cell receptor beta chains given below trace back to one sample, sequenced in a study of cytomegalovirus exposure and HLA in healthy donors. The primer mix had 60 Vbeta and 13 Jbeta primers. Only in-frame clones appear in the TCRdb table, and some are missing; sequencing was by immunoSEQ multiplex PCR. The sample shows about 110,000 clones, approximately 80% of them seen only once. What was sequenced was PBMCs. These receptors were collected from a woman under 40 in good health and CMV-seronegative.

The rearrangement links TRBV6-5 to TRBJ2-7, with 7 bases lining up with TRBD2. The junction had 5 bases not matched to a gene; V was cut back by 0 bases and J by 0 bases. Germline V lookup: CDR1 MNHEY, CDR2 SVGAGI. The CDR3 contains 16 residues. This chain's CDR3 is CASSYSASGLSYEQYF. In DNA form, the CDR3 reads TGTGCCAGCAGTTACTCGGCTAGCGGCCTCTCCTACGAGCAGTACTTC.

V usage is TRBV5-4 and J usage is TRBJ1-3; D is uncertain. The CDR3 length is 16 residues. Germline-derived CDR1 and CDR2 are SGHNT and YYREEE (reference sequence). The V and J ends lost 5 bases and 4 bases respectively, with 19 bases between them. CDR3: CASSPPGELGGNTIYF. CDR3 bases: TGTGCCAGCAGTCCTCCGGGAGAGTTAGGCGGAAACACCATATATTTT.

This clone came up a few times. The rearrangement links TRBV28 to TRBJ2-7; 15 bases are shared with TRBD2. Per the germline V gene, CDR1 is MDHEN and CDR2 is SYDVKM. The CDR3 has 16 residues. V lost 7 bases to trimming and J lost 5 bases; unmatched junction nucleotides: 9. CDR3 DNA sequence: TGTGCCAGCAACACGGGGACTAGCGGGAGGACGGACGAGCAGTACTTC. Protein: CASNTGTSGRTDEQYF. The full variable domain, rest sourced from reference TRBV28 and TRBJ2-7, is DVKVTQSSRYLVKRTGEKVFLECVQDMDHENMFWYRQDPGLGLRLIYFSYDVKMKEKGDIPEGYSVSREKKERFSLILESASTNQTSMYLCASNTGTSGRTDEQYFGPGTRLTVT.

J is TRBJ2-3 and V is TRBV7-9; D remains ambiguous. CDR3 length: 13 residues. Trimming shortened V by 4 bases and J by 5 bases, and 10 bases separated the two germline ends. Germline lookup yields CDR1 SEHNR and CDR2 FQNEAQ (reference sequence). The CDR3 here is CASSSTGGDTQYF. For the CDR3, the DNA is TGTGCCAGCAGCTCAACCGGCGGAGATACGCAGTATTTT. Complete variable domain (other parts from reference TRBV7-9 and TRBJ2-3): DTGVSQNPRHKITKRGQNVTFRCDPISEHNRLYWYRQTLGQGPEFLTYFQNEAQLEKSRLLSDRFSAERPKGSFSTLEIQRTEQGDSAMYLCASSSTGGDTQYFGPGTRLTVL.

The sample holds a few counts of this clone. J is TRBJ2-7 and V is TRBV29-1; 7 nucleotides line up with TRBD2. The CDR3 loop spans 15 amino acids. Losses at the gene ends were 4 bases for V and 0 bases for J; bases not matched to a gene: 9. Germline assignment: CDR1 SQVTM and CDR2 ANQGSEA. CDR3 nucleotides: TGCAGCGTTGCTGGGACTACGACTGGCTCCTACGAGCAGTACTTC. This gives the protein CSVAGTTTGSYEQYF.

The V gene is TRBV5-1, the J gene TRBJ2-5; 7 bases fit TRBD2. The CDR3 is 15 residues long. Germline assignment: CDR1 SGHRS and CDR2 YFSETQ. V lost 0 bases, J lost 4 bases, and 6 bases stayed unmatched. The CDR3 spells CASSLASSGTETQYF. The CDR3, as DNA: TGCGCCAGCAGCTTGGCGTCTAGCGGAACAGAGACCCAGTACTTC.

The V call is TRBV21-1, the J call TRBJ2-2; the table gives TRBD2 as D, unverified against the DNA. TRBV21-1 is annotated as a pseudogene. The CDR3 runs 19 residues. CDR3 sequence (DNA): TGTGCCAGCAGCAAAATAAGCGGGACAAGGAACGCGAACACCGGGGAGCTGTTTTTT. Amino acids: CASSKISGTRNANTGELFF.

The V and J genes are TRBV2 and TRBJ2-7; 10 bases are shared with TRBD2. The last part of the DNA fits TRBJ2-5 better; the J call may be wrong. Germline V gene lookup returns CDR1 SNHLY and CDR2 FYNNEI. This CDR3 comprises 17 residues. The CDR3 spells CASSEVSLAGGPGTQYF. The CDR3 DNA is TGTGCCAGCAGTGAAGTGTCGTTAGCGGGAGGCCCAGGGACCCAGTACTTC.

The chain uses TRBV19 and TRBJ1-5; D gene ambiguous. Germline assignment: CDR1 LNHDA and CDR2 SQIVND (reference sequence). The V gene lost 3 bases and the J gene lost 0 bases, with 15 bases spanning the gap. The CDR3 contains 17 residues. The CDR3 DNA reads as TGTGCCAGTAGTATTATTGCCTCGGGAATTAGCAATCAGCCCCAGCATTTT. This encodes CASSIIASGISNQPQHF. The full variable domain, completed using reference TRBV19 and TRBJ1-5, is DGGITQSPKYLFRKEGQNVTLSCEQNLNHDAMYWYRQDPGQGLRLIYYSQIVNDFQKGDIAEGYSVSREKKESFPLTVTSAQKNPTAFYLCASSIIASGISNQPQHFGDGTRLSIL.

The chain uses TRBV9 and TRBJ2-7, with 8 bases aligning to TRBD2. This CDR3 region has 16 residues. V shed 0 bases and J 0 bases; nucleotides not matched to a gene: 5. Per the germline V gene, CDR1 is SGDLS and CDR2 is YYNGEE. CDR3 in DNA: TGTGCCAGCAGCGTAGTTGTGACTAGCGTCTCCTACGAGCAGTACTTC. Its translation: CASSVVVTSVSYEQYF.

The rearrangement joins TRBV7-7 to TRBJ1-1; D is undetermined. V gave up 3 bases and J gave up 3 bases, with 8 bases separating them. The CDR3 totals 13 residues. The germline V gene has CDR1 SSHAT and CDR2 FNYEAQ (reference sequence). CDR3 sequence reads: CASSFGEDTEAFF. The CDR3 DNA reads as TGTGCCAGCAGCTTTGGGGAGGACACTGAAGCTTTCTTT.

CDR3 nucleotides: TGTGCCAGCAGTGAAGCGCTTCAATGGCTAGCGGGAGATTGGGCGTCCTACAATGAGCAGTTCTTC. Translating gives CASSEALQWLAGDWASYNEQFF. This chain uses TRBV2 with TRBJ2-1; 10 bases match TRBD2. V shed 0 bases and J 1 base; nucleotides not matched to a gene: 18. The CDR3 runs to 22 residues. Germline CDR1 reads SNHLY; CDR2 reads FYNNEI.

The chain is built from TRBV7-9 and TRBJ2-5; 10 positions match TRBD2. This CDR3 contains 16 residues. V shed 0 bases and J 5 bases; nucleotides not matched to a gene: 6. Germline CDR1 and CDR2: SEHNR and FQNEAQ (reference sequence). CDR3 protein: CASSLARASGSETQYF. CDR3 in DNA: TGTGCCAGCAGCTTAGCGCGGGCTAGCGGGAGTGAGACCCAGTACTTC.

The gene calls are TRBV21-1 and TRBJ1-2. TRBV21-1 is annotated as a pseudogene. This CDR3 contains 15 residues. The CDR3 region is CASSKDGNSGVGYTF. DNA for the CDR3: TGTGCCAGCAGCAAAGATGGAAACAGCGGGGTAGGCTACACCTTC.

V is TRBV10-2 and J is TRBJ1-1, with TRBD1 matching over 7 bases. The CDR3 contains 14 residues. The germline V gene has CDR1 WSHSY and CDR2 SAAADI. After removal of 6 bases from V and 2 bases from J, the junction contained 6 bases not matched to a gene. CDR3 sequence (DNA): TGCGCCAGCAGAGATGGGACAGCCAACACTGAAGCTTTCTTT. As protein: CASRDGTANTEAFF.

The chain combines TRBV19 with TRBJ2-2; TRBD1 might be the D (5 bases). Trimming shortened V by 7 bases and J by 6 bases, and 18 bases separated the two germline ends. The CDR3 totals 15 residues. Per the germline V gene, CDR1 is LNHDA and CDR2 is SQIVND (reference sequence). The DNA for the CDR3 is TGTGCCAGTACCGAGACCTCAACAGGAGCCGGGGAGCTGTTTTTT. Amino acids: CASTETSTGAGELFF.

The rearrangement joins TRBV5-1 to TRBJ2-3, with 7 positions matching TRBD2. CDR1 SGHRS and CDR2 YFSETQ come from the germline V gene. The ends lost 3 bases at V and 5 bases at J; junction bases unmatched: 6. This CDR3 is 14 amino acids long. Written as DNA, the CDR3 is TGCGCCAGCAGCTCGGGGGGAGTGGGAGATACGCAGTATTTT. Its translation is CASSSGGVGDTQYF. The full variable domain, rest sourced from reference TRBV5-1 and TRBJ2-3, is KAGVTQTPRYLIKTRGQQVTLSCSPISGHRSVSWYQQTPGQGLQFLFEYFSETQRNKGNFPGRFSGRQFSNSRSEMNVSTLELGDSALYLCASSSGGVGDTQYFGPGTRLTVL.

The rearrangement links TRBV5-1 to TRBJ2-7, with D unresolved. V lost 3 bases and J lost 3, with 7 bases in between. Germline assignment: CDR1 SGHRS and CDR2 YFSETQ. The CDR3 extends over 12 amino acids. This chain's CDR3 is CASSSEFYEQYF. The CDR3 bases are TGCGCCAGCAGCTCAGAATTCTACGAGCAGTACTTC.

The rearrangement links TRBV9 to TRBJ2-7, with 8 bases lining up with TRBD2. J lost 7 bases, V lost 6 bases, and 12 bases had no gene match. Germline lookup yields CDR1 SGDLS and CDR2 YYNGEE. The CDR3 has 14 amino acids. The CDR3 nucleotides are TGTGCCAGCAATATAGCGGGGAGCTCAGAGGAGCAGTACTTC. This translates into CASNIAGSSEEQYF. Using reference TRBV9 and TRBJ2-7 for the parts outside the CDR3, the full variable domain is DSGVTQTPKHLITATGQRVTLRCSPRSGDLSVYWYQQSLDQGLQFLIQYYNGEERAKGNILERFSAQQFPDLHSELNLSSLELGDSALYFCASNIAGSSEEQYFGPGTRLTVT.

The chain links TRBV5-1 to TRBJ2-3; 11 bases map to TRBD2. V gave up 1 base and J gave up 6 bases; unmatched junction bases: 7. CDR3 size: 16 residues. From germline, CDR1 is SGHRS and CDR2 YFSETQ. CDR3 nucleotides: TGCGCCAGCAGCTTGCAGTCTAGCGGGAGGTCGGATACGCAGTATTTT. The encoded protein is CASSLQSSGRSDTQYF.

The chain joins TRBV6-1 to TRBJ2-1; the D is unclear. V was shortened by 7 bases and J by 9 bases, with 16 bases between the two germline ends. The length of the CDR3 is 13 residues. Germline loops: CDR1 MNHNS, CDR2 SASEGT. The DNA of the CDR3 is TGTGCCAGCACTCTGCCGTCGGGTGGTGAGCAGTTCTTC. As protein: CASTLPSGGEQFF.

V gene TRBV5-1 combines with J gene TRBJ2-1; 8 bases are a match to TRBD2. V lost 2 bases to trimming and J lost 0 bases; unmatched junction nucleotides: 4. Germline CDR1 and CDR2: SGHRS and YFSETQ. This CDR3 spans 16 amino acids. The CDR3 coding sequence is TGCGCCAGCAGCTTAGGACTAGCCGTCTCCTACAATGAGCAGTTCTTC. Amino acid sequence: CASSLGLAVSYNEQFF.

This chain uses TRBV7-8 with TRBJ2-7, with 9 bases lining up with TRBD2. The germline gives CDR1 SGHVS, CDR2 FQNEAQ. The CDR3 loop spans 16 amino acids. V was pared by 2 bases and J by 0 bases, with 5 bases of the junction left unmatched. For the CDR3, the DNA is TGTGCCAGCAGCTTATCAAGACTAGCGGCCTCCTACGAGCAGTACTTC. It specifies CASSLSRLAASYEQYF.

This chain links TRBV10-1 with TRBJ2-1; 11 nucleotides match TRBD1. V trimming: 3 bases; J trimming: 5 bases; junction bases outside the gene matches: 3. Germline lookup yields CDR1 WNHNN and CDR2 SYGVQD (reference sequence). The CDR3 contains 15 residues. CDR3 protein: CASSDPGQGDNEQFF. Written as DNA, the CDR3 is TGCGCCAGCAGTGATCCGGGACAGGGGGACAATGAGCAGTTCTTC.